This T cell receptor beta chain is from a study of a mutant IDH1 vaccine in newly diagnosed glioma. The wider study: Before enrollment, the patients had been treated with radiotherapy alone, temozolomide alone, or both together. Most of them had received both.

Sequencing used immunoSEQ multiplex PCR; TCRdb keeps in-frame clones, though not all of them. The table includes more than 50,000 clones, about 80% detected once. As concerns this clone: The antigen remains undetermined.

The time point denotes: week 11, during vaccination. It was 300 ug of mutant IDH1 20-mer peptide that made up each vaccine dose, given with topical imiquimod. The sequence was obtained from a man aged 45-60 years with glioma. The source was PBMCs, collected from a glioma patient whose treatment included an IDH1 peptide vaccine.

In DNA form, the CDR3 reads TGTGCCAGCAGCTTTTACAGGGTCAATCAGCCCCAGCATTTT. Translation gives CASSFYRVNQPQHF. The chain has TRBV5-6 and TRBJ1-5; TRBD1 is a possible D gene (6 bases). V lost 2 bases to trimming and J lost 3 bases, with 9 bases between them. CDR1 is SGHDT and CDR2 is YYEEEE in the germline V gene. The CDR3 runs to 14 residues. Drawing the rest from reference TRBV5-6 and TRBJ1-5, the complete variable domain is DAGVTQSPTHLIKTRGQQVTLRCSPKSGHDTVSWYQQALGQGPQFIFQYYEEEERQRGNFPDRFSGHQFPNYSSELNVNALLLGDSALYLCASSFYRVNQPQHFGDGTRLSIL.